The clone carrying this T cell receptor beta chain turned up a few times. Its specificity is not known. This CDR3 contains 12 residues. Trimming took off 5 bases at V and 2 bases at J, with 6 bases between the two ends. CDR1 and CDR2 (germline): KGHSH, LQKENI. The data were obtained in a study of T cells in Graves' hyperthyroidism and ophthalmopathy. Study findings and constraints: Most clonotypes that expanded in the thyroid above 0.001 also showed up in blood.

The CDR3 regions of TCR beta were amplified from RNA transcripts. HTBI primers were the set used in a first-round RT-PCR of the TCR CDR3. TCRdb used MiXCR to reprocess the multiplex PCR reads, holding one entry per CDR3 protein. Of around 350,000 distinct CDR3 sequences in the sample, approximately 25% were seen once. For Graves' hyperthyroidism to be stable, ophthalmopathy could not progress within 18 months. Hyperthyroidism was newly diagnosed in patients aged 18 to 65 (duration under 2 months). Diagnostic decisions used clinical symptoms, serum thyroxine and TRAb, thyroid ultrasound and orbital computed tomography.

The rearrangement joins TRBV18 to TRBJ1-1; D is undetermined. Material for sequencing was blood. The origin of this receptor is a man aged 50-60 years with Graves' hyperthyroidism. The chain's CDR3 is CASSYVNTEAFF. Written as DNA, the CDR3 is TGTGCCAGCTCATACGTAAACACTGAAGCTTTCTTT.